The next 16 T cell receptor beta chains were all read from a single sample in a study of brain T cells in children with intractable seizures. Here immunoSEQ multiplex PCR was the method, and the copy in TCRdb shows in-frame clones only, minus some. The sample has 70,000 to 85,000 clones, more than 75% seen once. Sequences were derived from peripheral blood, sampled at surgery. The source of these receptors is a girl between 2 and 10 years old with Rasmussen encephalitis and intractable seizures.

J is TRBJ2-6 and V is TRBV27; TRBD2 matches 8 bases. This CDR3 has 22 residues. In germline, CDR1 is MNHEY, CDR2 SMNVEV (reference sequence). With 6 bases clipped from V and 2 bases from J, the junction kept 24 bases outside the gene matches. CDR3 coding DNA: TGTGCCAGCAGCTCCCGTATAGCGGGGAATACTTCTCGCGGCCCTGGGGCCAACGTCCTGACTTTC. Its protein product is CASSSRIAGNTSRGPGANVLTF.

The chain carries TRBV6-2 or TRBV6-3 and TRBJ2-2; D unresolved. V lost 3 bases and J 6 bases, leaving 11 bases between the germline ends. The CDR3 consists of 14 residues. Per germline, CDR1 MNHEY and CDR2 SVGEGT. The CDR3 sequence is CASSYLIGAGELFF. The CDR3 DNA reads TGTGCCAGCAGTTATCTCATTGGGGCCGGGGAGCTGTTTTTT.

In nucleotides, the CDR3 is TGTGCCAGCAGTTCCTGGGACAGGGGGTGGGATGGCTACACCTTC. Its translation is CASSSWDRGWDGYTF. This sequence joins TRBV28 and TRBJ1-2, with 11 bases aligning to TRBD1. The germline V gene has CDR1 MDHEN and CDR2 SYDVKM. Trimming took 4 bases from V and 6 from J; bases not matched to a gene: 7. The length of the CDR3 is 15 residues.

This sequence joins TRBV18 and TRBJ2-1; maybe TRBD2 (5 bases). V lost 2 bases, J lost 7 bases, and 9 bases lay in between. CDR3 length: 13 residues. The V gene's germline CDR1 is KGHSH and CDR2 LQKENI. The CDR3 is CASSPGLRNEQFF. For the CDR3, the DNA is TGTGCCAGCTCACCAGGACTCAGGAATGAGCAGTTCTTC.

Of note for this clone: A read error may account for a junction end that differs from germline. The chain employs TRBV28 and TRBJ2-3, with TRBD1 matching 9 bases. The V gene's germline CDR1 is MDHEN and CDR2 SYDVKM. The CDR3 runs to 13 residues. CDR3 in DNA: TGCAACAGGGGGCAATTTAGCACAGATACGCAGTATTTT. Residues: CNRGQFSTDTQYF. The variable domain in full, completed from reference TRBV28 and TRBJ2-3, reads DVKVTQSSRYLVKRTGEKVFLECVQDMDHENMFWYRQDPGLGLRLIYFSYDVKMKEKGDIPEGYSVSREKKERFSLILESASTNQTSMYLCNRGQFSTDTQYFGPGTRLTVL.

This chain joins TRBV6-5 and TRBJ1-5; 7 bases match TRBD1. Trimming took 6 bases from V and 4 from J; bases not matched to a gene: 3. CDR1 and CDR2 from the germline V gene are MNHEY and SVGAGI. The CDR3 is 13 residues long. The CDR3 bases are TGTGCCAGCAGGGGACAGTGGAATCAGCCCCAGCATTTT. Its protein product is CASRGQWNQPQHF.

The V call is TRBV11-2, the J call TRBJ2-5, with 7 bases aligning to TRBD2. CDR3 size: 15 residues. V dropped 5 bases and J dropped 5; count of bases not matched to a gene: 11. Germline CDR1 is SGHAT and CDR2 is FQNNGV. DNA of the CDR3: TGTGCCAGCAGCAGTGCTAGCGGACCCTCTGAGACCCAGTACTTC. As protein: CASSSASGPSETQYF.

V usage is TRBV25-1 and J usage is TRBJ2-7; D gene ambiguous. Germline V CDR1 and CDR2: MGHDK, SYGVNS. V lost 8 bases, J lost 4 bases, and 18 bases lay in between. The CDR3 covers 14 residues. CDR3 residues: CASSAGSIDYEQYF. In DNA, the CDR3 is TGTGCCAGCTCGGCCGGCTCCATTGATTACGAGCAGTACTTC.

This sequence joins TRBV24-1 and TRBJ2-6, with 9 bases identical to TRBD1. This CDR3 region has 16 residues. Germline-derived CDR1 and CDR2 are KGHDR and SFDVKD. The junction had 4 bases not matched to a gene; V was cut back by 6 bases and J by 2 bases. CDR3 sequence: CATSPGTGPGANVLTF. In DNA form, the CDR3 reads TGTGCCACCAGTCCCGGGACAGGGCCTGGGGCCAACGTCCTGACTTTC.

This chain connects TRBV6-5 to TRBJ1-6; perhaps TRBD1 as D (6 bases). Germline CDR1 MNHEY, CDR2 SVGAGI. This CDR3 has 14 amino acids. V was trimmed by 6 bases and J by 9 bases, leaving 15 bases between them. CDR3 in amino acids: CASRLDRTSSPLHF. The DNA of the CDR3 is TGTGCCAGCAGGCTAGACAGGACCTCTTCACCCCTCCACTTT.

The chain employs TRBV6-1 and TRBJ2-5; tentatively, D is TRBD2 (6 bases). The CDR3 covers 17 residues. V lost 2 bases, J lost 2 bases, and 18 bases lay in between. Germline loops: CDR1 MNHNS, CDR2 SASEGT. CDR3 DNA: TGTGCCAGCAGTGAAAATTTGGGTCTCCGGGGGCAAGAGACCCAGTACTTC. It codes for CASSENLGLRGQETQYF.

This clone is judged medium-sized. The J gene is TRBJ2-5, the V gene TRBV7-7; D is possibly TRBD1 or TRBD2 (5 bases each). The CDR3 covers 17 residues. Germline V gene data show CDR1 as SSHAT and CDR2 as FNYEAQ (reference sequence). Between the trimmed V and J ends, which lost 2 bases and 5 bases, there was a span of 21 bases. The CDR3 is CASSLLPGMGPGETQYF. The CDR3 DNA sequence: TGTGCCAGCAGCTTACTTCCAGGGATGGGGCCGGGGGAGACCCAGTACTTC.

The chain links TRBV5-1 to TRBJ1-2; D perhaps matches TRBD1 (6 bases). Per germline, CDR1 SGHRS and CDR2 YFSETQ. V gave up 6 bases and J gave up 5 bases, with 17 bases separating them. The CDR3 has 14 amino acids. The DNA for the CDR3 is TGCGCCAGCACCGAGAGGACAGATTATTATGGCTACACCTTC. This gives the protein CASTERTDYYGYTF.

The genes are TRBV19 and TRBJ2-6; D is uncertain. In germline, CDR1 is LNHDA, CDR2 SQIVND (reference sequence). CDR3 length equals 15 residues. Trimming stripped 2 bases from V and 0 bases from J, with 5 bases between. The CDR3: CASSILASGANVLTF. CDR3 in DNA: TGTGCCAGTAGTATATTGGCCTCTGGGGCCAACGTCCTGACTTTC.

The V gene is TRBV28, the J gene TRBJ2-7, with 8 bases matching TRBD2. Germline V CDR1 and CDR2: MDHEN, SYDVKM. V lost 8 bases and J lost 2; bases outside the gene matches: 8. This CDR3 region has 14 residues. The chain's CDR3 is CASALAGTPYEQYF. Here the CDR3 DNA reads TGTGCCAGCGCCTTAGCGGGGACGCCCTACGAGCAGTACTTC.

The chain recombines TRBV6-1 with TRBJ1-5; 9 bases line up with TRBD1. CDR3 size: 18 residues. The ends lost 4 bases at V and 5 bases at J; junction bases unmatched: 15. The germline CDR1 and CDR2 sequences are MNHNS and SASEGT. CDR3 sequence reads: CASSVLLLTGGGDQPQHF. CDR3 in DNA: TGTGCCAGCAGTGTGTTATTACTTACAGGGGGCGGGGATCAGCCCCAGCATTTT.